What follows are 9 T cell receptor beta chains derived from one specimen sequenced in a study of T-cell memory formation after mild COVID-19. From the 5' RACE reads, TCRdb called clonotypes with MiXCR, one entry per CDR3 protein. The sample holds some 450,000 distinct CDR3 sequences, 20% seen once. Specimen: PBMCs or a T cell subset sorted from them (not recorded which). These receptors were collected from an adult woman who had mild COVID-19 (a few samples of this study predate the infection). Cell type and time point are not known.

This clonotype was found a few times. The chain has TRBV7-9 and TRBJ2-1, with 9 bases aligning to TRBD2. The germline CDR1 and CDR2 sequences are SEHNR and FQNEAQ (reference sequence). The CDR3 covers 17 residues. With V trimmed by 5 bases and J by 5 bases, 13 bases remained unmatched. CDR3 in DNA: TGTGCCAGCAGCCCCGAACCCGGGACTAGCCTGGACAATGAGCAGTTCTTC. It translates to CASSPEPGTSLDNEQFF. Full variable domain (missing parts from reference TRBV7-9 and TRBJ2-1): DTGVSQNPRHKITKRGQNVTFRCDPISEHNRLYWYRQTLGQGPEFLTYFQNEAQLEKSRLLSDRFSAERPKGSFSTLEIQRTEQGDSAMYLCASSPEPGTSLDNEQFFGPGTRLTVL.

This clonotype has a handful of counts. The CDR3: CASSLSLGLTMGTDTQYF. CDR3 DNA sequence: TGTGCCAGCAGTTTAAGTTTGGGGCTAACTATGGGGACAGATACGCAGTATTTT. The genes are TRBV12-3 or TRBV12-4 and TRBJ2-3, with a weak D call TRBD1 (5 bases). CDR3 length: 18 amino acids. Trimming left V 2 bases short and J 3 bases short, with 21 bases between.

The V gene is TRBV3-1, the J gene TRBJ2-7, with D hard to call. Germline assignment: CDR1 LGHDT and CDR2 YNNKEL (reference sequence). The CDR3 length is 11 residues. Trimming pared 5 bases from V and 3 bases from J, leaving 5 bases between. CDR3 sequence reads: CASSGYYEQYF. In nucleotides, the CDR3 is TGTGCCAGCAGCGGATACTACGAGCAGTACTTC.

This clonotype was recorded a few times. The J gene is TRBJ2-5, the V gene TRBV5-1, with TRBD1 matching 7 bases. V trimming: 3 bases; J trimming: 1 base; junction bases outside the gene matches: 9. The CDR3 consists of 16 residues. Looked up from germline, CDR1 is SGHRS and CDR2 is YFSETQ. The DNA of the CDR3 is TGCGCCAGCAGCTCTGATCCGGGACAGACCCAAGAGACCCAGTACTTC. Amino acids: CASSSDPGQTQETQYF.

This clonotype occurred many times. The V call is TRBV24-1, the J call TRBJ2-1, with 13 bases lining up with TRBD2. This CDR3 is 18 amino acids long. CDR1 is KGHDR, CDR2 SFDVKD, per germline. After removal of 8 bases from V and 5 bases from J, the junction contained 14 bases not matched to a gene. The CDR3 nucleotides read TGTGCCACCATCTCGGAACTAGCGGGAGGGCCATCGAACAATGAGCAGTTCTTC. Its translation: CATISELAGGPSNNEQFF.

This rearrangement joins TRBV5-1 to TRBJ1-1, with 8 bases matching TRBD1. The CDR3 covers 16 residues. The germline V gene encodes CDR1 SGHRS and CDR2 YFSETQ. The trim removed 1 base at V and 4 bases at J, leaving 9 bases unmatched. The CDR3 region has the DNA TGCGCCAGCAGCTTGAGGCCCGGGACAGGTAGCACTGAAGCTTTCTTT. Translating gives CASSLRPGTGSTEAFF.

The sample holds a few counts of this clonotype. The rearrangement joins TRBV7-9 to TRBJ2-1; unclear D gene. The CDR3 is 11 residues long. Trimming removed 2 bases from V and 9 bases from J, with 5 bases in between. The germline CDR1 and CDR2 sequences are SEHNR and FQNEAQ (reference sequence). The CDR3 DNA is TGTGCCAGCAGCTTATCGGCTGAGCAGTTCTTC. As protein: CASSLSAEQFF.

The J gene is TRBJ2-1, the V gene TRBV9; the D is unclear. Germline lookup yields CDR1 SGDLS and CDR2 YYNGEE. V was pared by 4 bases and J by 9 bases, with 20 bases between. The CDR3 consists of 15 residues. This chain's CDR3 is CASSLTPDWVGEQFF. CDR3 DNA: TGTGCCAGCAGCTTAACTCCCGACTGGGTCGGTGAGCAGTTCTTC.

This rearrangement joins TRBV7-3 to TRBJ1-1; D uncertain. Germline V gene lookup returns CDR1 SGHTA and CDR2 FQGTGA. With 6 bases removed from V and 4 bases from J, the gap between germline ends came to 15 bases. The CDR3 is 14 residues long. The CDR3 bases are TGTGCCAGCAGACCACAAGGAGGATCCACTGAAGCTTTCTTT. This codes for CASRPQGGSTEAFF.